This T cell receptor beta chain was observed in a study of blood T cell repertoires in COVID-19. The wider study: Specimens from acute and convalescent COVID-19 originated in the United States, Italy and Spain.

Original data processing: Amplifying reference gene primers gave estimates of nucleated cell counts. Measured with immunoSEQ multiplex PCR; TCRdb has only the in-frame clones, and not every one. The V and J calls and clone size come from that table; D and trimming were worked out from the DNA. This sample carries roughly 250,000 clones, 82% of them seen once, and the ten largest clones take 4.5% to 6%. Germline assignment: CDR1 MDHEN and CDR2 SYDVKM. V shed 6 bases and J 11 bases; nucleotides not matched to a gene: 8. CDR3 length: 14 amino acids. The TCR comes from a woman at least 80 years old with active or convalescent COVID-19. Sequencing was performed on peripheral blood. The chain carries TRBV28 and TRBJ1-6; 9 bases agree with TRBD1. CDR3 protein: CASSTQGARTPLHF. DNA for the CDR3: TGTGCCAGCAGCACACAGGGGGCGCGGACACCCCTCCACTTT.